This passage covers 2 T cell receptor beta chains from one sample sequenced in a study of OX40 agonist ivuxolimab in advanced cancers. Clones were sequenced by immunoSEQ multiplex PCR, and TCRdb holds only the in-frame ones, with some missing. The sample yields roughly 89,000 clones, about 82% seen once. The sample in question was CD4+ or CD8+ T cells sorted from blood, obtained in a trial of the OX40 agonist ivuxolimab. These TCRs come from an adult with an advanced solid tumor such as melanoma, head and neck, liver or kidney cancer.

This clone has just one count. The rearrangement links TRBV27 to TRBJ1-3; 9 bases match TRBD1. CDR1 and CDR2 (germline): MNHEY, SMNVEV (reference sequence). J was trimmed by 4 bases and V by 5 bases; bases with no gene match: 0. The CDR3 loop spans 13 amino acids. DNA for the CDR3: TGTGCCAGCAGTACAGGGGGCGGAAACACCATATATTTT. This gives the protein CASSTGGGNTIYF.

J is TRBJ2-7 and V is TRBV5-1; 7 nucleotides agree with TRBD1. CDR1 and CDR2 from the germline V gene are SGHRS and YFSETQ. The CDR3 runs to 14 residues. V lost 2 bases, J lost 3 bases, and 5 bases stayed unmatched. CDR3 nucleotides: TGCGCCAGCAGCTTAGGGCAGGGGGACTACGAGCAGTACTTC. Translated: CASSLGQGDYEQYF.